At least ten counts were recorded for the clone carrying this T cell receptor beta chain. This entry belongs to a study of T cells in Graves' hyperthyroidism and ophthalmopathy. The CDR3 is made up of 14 amino acids. V was clipped by 6 bases and J by 7 bases, with 18 bases between them. It was RNA transcripts that yielded the amplified TCR beta CDR3 regions. Initially, a first-round RT-PCR of the TCR CDR3 employed the HTBI primer set. TCRdb reprocessed the multiplex PCR reads with MiXCR, giving one entry per CDR3 protein. The top ten hold around an eighth of the sample, which has 500,000 to 650,000 distinct CDR3 sequences, about 14% seen once.

This sequence joins TRBV12-3 or TRBV12-4 and TRBJ2-5; D remains ambiguous. The sample taken for sequencing was blood. The TCR sequence derives from a woman in her 50s with Graves' ophthalmopathy. The DNA of the CDR3 is TGTGCCAGCAGCCATTCTGGGGTTTTAGTGACCCAGTACTTC. It codes for CASSHSGVLVTQYF.